Detailed here is one TCR beta chain. The CDR3 consists of 16 residues. V lost 0 bases and J lost 6; bases outside the gene matches: 5. CDR1 is SEHNR, CDR2 FQNEAQ, per germline (reference sequence). The sample originates from a study of OX40 agonist ivuxolimab in advanced cancers. The repertoire was sequenced with immunoSEQ multiplex PCR; TCRdb's copy has only in-frame clones and lacks some. Of around 53,000 clones listed, over 90% are singletons. The sequenced sample was CD4+ or CD8+ T cells sorted from blood, obtained in a trial of the OX40 agonist ivuxolimab. The chain uses TRBV7-9 and TRBJ2-2, with 9 bases identical to TRBD1. The clonotype was recovered from an adult with an advanced solid tumor such as melanoma, head and neck, liver or kidney cancer. CDR3 sequence (DNA): TGTGCCAGCAGCTTAGCCATACAGGGGGCGGCCGGGGAGCTGTTTTTT. This codes for CASSLAIQGAAGELFF.